The 3 T cell receptor beta chains listed next were all sequenced from one sample in a study of blood T cell repertoires in COVID-19. The table came from immunoSEQ multiplex PCR; TCRdb's copy has only in-frame clones and leaves some out. The profile covers 30,000 to 35,000 clones, with around 82% appearing a single time and 3% to 4% taken by the ten largest. Sequenced input: peripheral blood. Every receptor here comes from a man aged 50 to 59 with acute or convalescent COVID-19.

This chain joins TRBV5-6 and TRBJ1-2; maybe TRBD1 (5 bases). Between the trimmed V and J ends, which lost 2 bases and 4 bases, there was a span of 12 bases. The germline gives CDR1 SGHDT, CDR2 YYEEEE. This CDR3 spans 14 amino acids. The CDR3 region is CASSFTGSSYGYTF. CDR3 DNA: TGTGCCAGCAGCTTCACAGGATCTTCCTATGGCTACACCTTC.

The rearrangement joins TRBV7-3 to TRBJ2-1; 8 bases fit TRBD2. Germline trimming cut 1 base from V and 7 bases from J; bases unmatched to any gene: 3. Germline loops: CDR1 SGHTA, CDR2 FQGTGA. This CDR3 region has 14 residues. The CDR3 reads CASSLMPSGNEQFF. CDR3 in DNA: TGTGCCAGCAGCTTAATGCCTAGCGGGAATGAGCAGTTCTTC.

J is TRBJ1-5 and V is TRBV13; 7 positions match TRBD1. CDR1 PRHDT and CDR2 FYEKMQ come from the germline V gene (reference sequence). The CDR3 extends over 13 amino acids. The ends lost 5 bases at V and 5 bases at J; junction bases unmatched: 3. CDR3 amino acids: CASSNRGHQPQHF. The CDR3 coding sequence is TGTGCCAGCAGCAACAGGGGTCATCAGCCCCAGCATTTT.